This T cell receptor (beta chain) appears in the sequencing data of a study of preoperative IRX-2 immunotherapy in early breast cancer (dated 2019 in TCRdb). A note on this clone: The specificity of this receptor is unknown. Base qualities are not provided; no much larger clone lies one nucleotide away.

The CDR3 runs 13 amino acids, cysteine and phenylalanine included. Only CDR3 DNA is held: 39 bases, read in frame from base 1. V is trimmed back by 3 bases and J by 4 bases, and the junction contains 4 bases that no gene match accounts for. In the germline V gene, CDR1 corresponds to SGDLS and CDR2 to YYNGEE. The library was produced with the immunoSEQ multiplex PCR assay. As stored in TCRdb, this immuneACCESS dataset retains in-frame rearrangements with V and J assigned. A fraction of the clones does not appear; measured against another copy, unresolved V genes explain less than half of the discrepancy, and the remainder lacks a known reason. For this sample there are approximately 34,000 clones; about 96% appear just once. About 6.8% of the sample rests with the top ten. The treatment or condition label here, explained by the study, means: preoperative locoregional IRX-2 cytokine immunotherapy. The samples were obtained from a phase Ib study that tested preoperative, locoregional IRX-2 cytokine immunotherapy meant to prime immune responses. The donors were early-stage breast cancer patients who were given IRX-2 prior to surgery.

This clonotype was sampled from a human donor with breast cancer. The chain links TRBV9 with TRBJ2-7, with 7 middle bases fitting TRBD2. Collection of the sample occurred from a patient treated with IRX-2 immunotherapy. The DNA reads TGTGCCAGCAGCGAAGCTAGCGGATACGAGCAGTACTTC. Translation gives CASSEASGYEQYF.